The entry below gives a single TCR beta chain sequence along with its context. Its antigen is as yet unknown. The germline V and J ends were trimmed by 5 bases and 4 bases, with 11 bases remaining between them. CDR1 is SGHTA, CDR2 FQGNSA, per germline. The length of the CDR3 is 14 residues. Vbeta (60) and Jbeta (13) primers were used in the PCR. Method: immunoSEQ multiplex PCR; TCRdb's copy keeps in-frame clones and lacks some. The sample shows over 130,000 clones, 66% of them seen only once. These data are taken from a study of cytomegalovirus exposure and HLA in healthy donors. Study results and caveats: The study put 150 or so TCR beta chains on its list as cytomegalovirus-associated.

Donors showed nominal health when sampled, although they likely had unrecorded immune exposures. The sample consisted of PBMCs. The TCR comes from a woman aged 55-69 years in good health and CMV-seronegative. The genes are TRBV7-2 and TRBJ2-2, with TRBD1 as a possible D gene (6 bases). For the CDR3, the DNA is TGTGCCAGCAGCCCTACCAGGGGCACCGGGGAGCTGTTTTTT. This encodes CASSPTRGTGELFF.